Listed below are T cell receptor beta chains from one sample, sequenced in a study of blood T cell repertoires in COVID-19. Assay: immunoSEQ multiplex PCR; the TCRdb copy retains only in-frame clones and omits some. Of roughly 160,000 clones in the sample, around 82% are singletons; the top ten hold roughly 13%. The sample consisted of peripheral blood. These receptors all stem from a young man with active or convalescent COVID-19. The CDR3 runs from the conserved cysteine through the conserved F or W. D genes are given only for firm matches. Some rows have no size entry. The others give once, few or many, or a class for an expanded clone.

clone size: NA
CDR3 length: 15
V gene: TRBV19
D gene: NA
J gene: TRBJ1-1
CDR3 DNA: TGTGCCAGTAGCGAACAGAGTAGAGTGAACACTGAAGCTTTCTTT
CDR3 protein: CASSEQSRVNTEAFF

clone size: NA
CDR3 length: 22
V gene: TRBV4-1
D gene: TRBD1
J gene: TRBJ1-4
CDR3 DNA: TGCGCCAGCAGCCAACATAGGACAGCAGGACTGGGACAGGGCAGGACTAATGAAAAACTGTTTTTT
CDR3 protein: CASSQHRTAGLGQGRTNEKLFF

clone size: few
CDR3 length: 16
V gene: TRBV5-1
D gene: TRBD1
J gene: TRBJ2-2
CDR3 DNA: TGCGCCAGCAGCTCCTCAGACAGGGGAAACACCGGGGAGCTGTTTTTT
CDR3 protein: CASSSSDRGNTGELFF

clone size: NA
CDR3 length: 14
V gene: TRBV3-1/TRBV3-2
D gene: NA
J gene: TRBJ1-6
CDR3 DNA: TGTGCCAGCAGCCAAGATCCGCGGGATTCACCCCTCCACTTT
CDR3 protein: CASSQDPRDSPLHF

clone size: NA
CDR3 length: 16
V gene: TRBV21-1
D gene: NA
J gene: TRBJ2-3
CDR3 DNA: TGTGCCAGCAGCAAAGCCGGGGATTGTGGAACAGATACGCAGTATTTT
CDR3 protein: CASSKAGDCGTDTQYF

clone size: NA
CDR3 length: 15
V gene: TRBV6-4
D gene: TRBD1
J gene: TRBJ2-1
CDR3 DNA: TGTGCCAGCAGTAAACAGGGGTCGGTACAAGGTGAGCAGTTCTTC
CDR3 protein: CASSKQGSVQGEQFF

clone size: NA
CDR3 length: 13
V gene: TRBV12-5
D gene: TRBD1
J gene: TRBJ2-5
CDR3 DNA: TGTGCTAGTGGTCCTGGGACAGGGAAGACCCAGTACTTC
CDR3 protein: CASGPGTGKTQYF

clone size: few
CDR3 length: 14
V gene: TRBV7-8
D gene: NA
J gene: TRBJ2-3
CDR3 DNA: TGTGCCAGCAGCATAAAGACAGGCCGAGATACGCAGTATTTT
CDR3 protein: CASSIKTGRDTQYF

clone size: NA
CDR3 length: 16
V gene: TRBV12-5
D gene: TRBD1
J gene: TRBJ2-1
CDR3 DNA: TGTGCTAGTGCCTGGGGGGCAGGGGGCGTGAGGAATGAGCAGTTCTTC
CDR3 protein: CASAWGAGGVRNEQFF

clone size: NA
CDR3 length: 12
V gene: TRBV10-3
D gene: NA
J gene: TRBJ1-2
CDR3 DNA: TGTGCCATCAGTGAGCAGGCTCTTGGCTACACCTTC
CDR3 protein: CAISEQALGYTF

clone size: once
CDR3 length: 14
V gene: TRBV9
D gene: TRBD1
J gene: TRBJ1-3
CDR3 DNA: TGTGCCAGCAGCACTCCGGGACAGAGGAACACCATATATTTT
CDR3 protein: CASSTPGQRNTIYF

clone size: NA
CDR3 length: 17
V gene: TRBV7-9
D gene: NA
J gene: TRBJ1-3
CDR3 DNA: TGTGCCAGCAGCTTAGTACTGGAGGACAGTACTGGAAACACCATATATTTT
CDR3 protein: CASSLVLEDSTGNTIYF

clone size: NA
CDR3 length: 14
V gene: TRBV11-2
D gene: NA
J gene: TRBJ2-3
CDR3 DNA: TGTGCCAGCAGACTTTCGGACGGCGGGGATACGCAGTATTTT
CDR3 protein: CASRLSDGGDTQYF

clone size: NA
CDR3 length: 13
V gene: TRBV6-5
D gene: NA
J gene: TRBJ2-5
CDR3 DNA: TGTGCCAGCAGTTTACCAGGAGGCGAGACCCAGTACTTC
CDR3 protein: CASSLPGGETQYF

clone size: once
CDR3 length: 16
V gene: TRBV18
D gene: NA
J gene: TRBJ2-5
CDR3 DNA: TGTGCCAGCTCACCACCAGTGGGGTTACAGGAAGAGACCCAGTACTTC
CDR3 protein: CASSPPVGLQEETQYF

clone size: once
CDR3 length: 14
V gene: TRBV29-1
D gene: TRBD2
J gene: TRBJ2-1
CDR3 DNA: TGCAGCGACAGACTAGCGGGGGGGCACGCTGAGCAGTTCTTC
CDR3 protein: CSDRLAGGHAEQFF

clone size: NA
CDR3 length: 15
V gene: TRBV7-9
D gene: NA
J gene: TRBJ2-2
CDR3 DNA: TGTGCCAGCAGCTTGGTCAGGCCTAACACCGGGGAGCTGTTTTTT
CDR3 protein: CASSLVRPNTGELFF

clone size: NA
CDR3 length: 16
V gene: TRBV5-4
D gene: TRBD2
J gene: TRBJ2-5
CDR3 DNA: TGTGCCAGCAGCTTGGGAGTAGCGGGGGCCCAAGAGACCCAGTACTTC
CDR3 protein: CASSLGVAGAQETQYF

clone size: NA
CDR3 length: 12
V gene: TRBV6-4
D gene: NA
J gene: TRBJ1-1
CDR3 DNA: TGTGCCAGCAGGACAGTGAACACTGAAGCTTTCTTT
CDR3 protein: CASRTVNTEAFF

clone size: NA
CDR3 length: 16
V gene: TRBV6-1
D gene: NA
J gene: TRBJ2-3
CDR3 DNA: TGTGCCAGCAGTGGCCGGGAACCGAAGGCCCTAGTGACGCAGTATTTT
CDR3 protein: CASSGREPKALVTQYF

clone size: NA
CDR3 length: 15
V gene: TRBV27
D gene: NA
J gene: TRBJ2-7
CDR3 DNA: TGTGCCAGCAGTTTAAGTGGGACACCGTATGGGGAGCAGTACTTC
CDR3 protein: CASSLSGTPYGEQYF

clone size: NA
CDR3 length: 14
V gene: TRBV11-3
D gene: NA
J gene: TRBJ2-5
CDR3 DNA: TGTGCCAGCAGCCCGGACTCCTACCAAGAGACCCAGTACTTC
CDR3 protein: CASSPDSYQETQYF

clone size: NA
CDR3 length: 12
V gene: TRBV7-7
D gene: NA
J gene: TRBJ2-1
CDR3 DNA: TGTGCCAGCAGCCTAGCCGGAGGTGAGCAGTTCTTC
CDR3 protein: CASSLAGGEQFF

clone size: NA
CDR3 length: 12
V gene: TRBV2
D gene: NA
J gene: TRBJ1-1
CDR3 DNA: TGTGCCAGCAGTATATTTAACACTGAAGCTTTCTTT
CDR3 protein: CASSIFNTEAFF

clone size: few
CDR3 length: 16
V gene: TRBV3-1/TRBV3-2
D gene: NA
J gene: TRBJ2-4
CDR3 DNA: TGTGCCAGCAGCCAAGACCCCCCACAGCAGGGGGGCATTCAGTACTTC
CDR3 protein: CASSQDPPQQGGIQYF

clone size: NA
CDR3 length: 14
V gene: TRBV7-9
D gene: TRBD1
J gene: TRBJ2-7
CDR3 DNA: TGTGCCAGCAGCCCCAAGGGACAGAACTACGAGCAGTACTTC
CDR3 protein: CASSPKGQNYEQYF

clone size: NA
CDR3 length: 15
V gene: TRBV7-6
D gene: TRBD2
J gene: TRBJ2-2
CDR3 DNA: TGTGCCAGCAGCCCCCAGGGAGGGTTCGGCGGGGAGCTGTTTTTT
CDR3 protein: CASSPQGGFGGELFF

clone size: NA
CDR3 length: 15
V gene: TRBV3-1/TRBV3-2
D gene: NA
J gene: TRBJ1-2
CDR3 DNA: TGTGCCAGCAGCCATCATATTTCAGGGAAGTATGGCTACACCTTC
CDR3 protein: CASSHHISGKYGYTF

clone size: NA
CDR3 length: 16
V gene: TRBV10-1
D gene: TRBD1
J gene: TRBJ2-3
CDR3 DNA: TGCGCCAGCAGTGGCGACACAGGGGGCTTTTCAGATACGCAGTATTTT
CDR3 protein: CASSGDTGGFSDTQYF

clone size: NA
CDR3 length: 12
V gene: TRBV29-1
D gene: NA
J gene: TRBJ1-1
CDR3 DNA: TGCAGCGTTCGCCCAGGGGACACTGAAGCTTTCTTT
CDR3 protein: CSVRPGDTEAFF

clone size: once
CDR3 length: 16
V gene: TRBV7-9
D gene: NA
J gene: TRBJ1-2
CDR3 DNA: TGTGCCAGCAGCTCCAGGAGGGACGGTGGATACTATGGCTACACCTTC
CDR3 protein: CASSSRRDGGYYGYTF